The present T cell receptor (beta chain) was sequenced within a study of T cells in Graves' hyperthyroidism and ophthalmopathy. This CDR3 contains 14 residues. Germline V gene data show CDR1 as DFQATT and CDR2 as SNEGSKA (reference sequence). Trimming cost V 0 bases and J 4 bases; bases outside gene matches: 6. Regions amplified from RNA transcripts were the TCR beta CDR3 regions. First-round RT-PCR of the TCR CDR3 relied on the HTBI primer set. MiXCR, applied by TCRdb to the multiplex PCR reads, yields one record per CDR3 protein. Among some 300,000 distinct CDR3 sequences listed, roughly 20% were seen once.

The chain has TRBV20-1 and TRBJ2-7; 7 bases are shared with TRBD1. The sequence came from a man in his fifties with Graves' ophthalmopathy. Material for sequencing was blood. CDR3 in DNA: TGCAGTGCTAGAGATAAACAGGGGTGGTACGAGCAGTACTTC. Protein: CSARDKQGWYEQYF.